This record covers a single T cell receptor beta chain. The data stem from a study of OX40 agonist ivuxolimab in advanced cancers. Libraries were prepared by immunoSEQ multiplex PCR; TCRdb keeps only in-frame clonotypes and omits some of them. Among under 15,000 clones listed, roughly 77% were seen once. This sample comprised CD4+ or CD8+ T cells sorted from blood, obtained in a trial of the OX40 agonist ivuxolimab. The TCR originated in an adult with an advanced solid tumor such as melanoma, head and neck, liver or kidney cancer.

The CDR3 loop is CASAGTSVSLPTDTQYF. The CDR3 region has the DNA TGTGCCTCCGCCGGGACTAGCGTATCCCTCCCGACAGATACGCAGTATTTT. The rearrangement joins TRBV9 to TRBJ2-3; 10 bases map to TRBD2. CDR3 length: 17 residues. Trimming cost V 10 bases and J 3 bases; bases outside gene matches: 17. Germline CDR1 reads SGDLS; CDR2 reads YYNGEE. The whole variable domain, remainder taken from reference TRBV9 and TRBJ2-3, is DSGVTQTPKHLITATGQRVTLRCSPRSGDLSVYWYQQSLDQGLQFLIQYYNGEERAKGNILERFSAQQFPDLHSELNLSSLELGDSALYFCASAGTSVSLPTDTQYFGPGTRLTVL.